This entry features one T cell receptor (beta chain) sequence. This clonotype showed up many times. The clone's antigen remains unknown. No much larger clone is present one base from it, and per-base qualities are unavailable. The entry originates in a study of early T cells in non-severe SARS-CoV-2 infection (dated by TCRdb to the early 2020s). Some background on the complete study: Bulk RNA from unsorted whole blood was used for TCR sequencing, so alpha and beta chains could not be paired. Here is what the overall study found, with its caveats: VDJdb matching was skewed toward anti-spike CD8 responses and likely underestimated virus-specific expansions, missing private and CD4 specificities.

This was a case-control study nested in a cohort of healthcare workers in London, UK, who had nasopharyngeal swab PCR tests and blood samples taken every week. Between 23 and 31 March 2020, the week of the UK lockdown, healthcare workers were enrolled and then followed up weekly for as long as 16 weeks. The library was obtained by 5' RACE. This sample was sequenced with a NextSeq 500. The TCR library protocol attached unique molecular identifiers to individual cDNA molecules to correct for sequencing error and PCR bias. Both TCR alpha and beta chains were sequenced, and tight co-correlation was observed between alpha and beta sequence abundances in each sample. From the authors' description of their analysis: V gene, J gene and CDR3 annotation of TCR sequences was performed with Decombinator V4. TCRs were defined as expanded if a significant change between any two time points was detected under a Poisson model with p below 0.0001. TCR abundances were normalised to the total number of TCRs sequenced per sample and expressed as counts per million. TRAV1-2 paired with TRAJ12, TRAJ20 or TRAJ33 defined MAIT TCRs, while TRAV10 paired with TRAJ18 defined iNKT TCRs. VDJdb, accessed on 1 November 2021, was searched for TCRs annotated for CMV, EBV and SARS-CoV-2, and TCRs annotated for more than one antigen were excluded. The raw public reads went through TCRdb reprocessing: fastp at Q25, MiXCR clone calling, in-frame beta chains kept. Identical CDR3 proteins give one entry, which carries the most common genes and DNA. The V and J calls follow TCRdb's processing rather than the paper's. This sample has around 58,000 distinct CDR3 sequences in its table, and about 12% of those were observed once. 7.5% to 10% of the sample rests with the top ten.

CDR1 and CDR2 were assigned from the germline V gene (reference sequence) as MNHNY and SVGAGI. V is cut by 5 bases and J by 8 bases, and the space between the germline ends is 15 bases. The CDR3, from cysteine to phenylalanine, totals 13 residues. Only the CDR3 DNA stays, 39 bases, in frame from base 1. The clonotype comes from an adult who was a healthcare worker with PCR-confirmed SARS-CoV-2 infection or an uninfected control (not recorded which). The rearranged segments are TRBV6-6 and TRBJ1-1; the D segment cannot be called with confidence. Sample: whole blood. The DNA sequence follows: TGTGCCAGCAGTCCCCGTATGGGGTACGAAGCTTTCTTT. Translated, it reads CASSPRMGYEAFF.